The clone carrying this T cell receptor (beta chain) has at least ten counts. This entry belongs to a study of molecular identifiers for immune sequencing clone quantification. Germline CDR1 reads MNHEY; CDR2 reads SMNVEV (reference sequence). CDR3 length: 16 amino acids. V lost 4 bases, J lost 0 bases, and 0 bases stayed unmatched. For bulk TCR libraries, previously described methods and listed TCR primers were used. Each CDR3 protein gets one entry after TCRdb re-called the PCR reads with MiXCR. Of about 510,000 distinct CDR3 sequences in the sample, about 22% were seen once. The TCR originated in a human donor in good health. Some libraries in this study had Jurkat cell RNA spiked in. Sample: naive CD8+ T cells from blood, with Jurkat cell RNA spiked in. Specified subset: FACS-sorted CD8+CD4-CCR7+CD45RA+ naive T cells. The V gene is TRBV27, the J gene TRBJ2-6, with 10 bases aligning to TRBD1. CDR3 in amino acids: CASSWTGGSGANVLTF. Written as DNA, the CDR3 is TGTGCCAGCAGTTGGACAGGGGGCTCTGGGGCCAACGTCCTGACTTTC. Supplemented by reference TRBV27 and TRBJ2-6, the full variable domain reads EAQVTQNPRYLITVTGKKLTVTCSQNMNHEYMSWYRQDPGLGLRQIYYSMNVEVTDKGDVPEGYKVSRKEKRNFPLILESPSPNQTSLYFCASSWTGGSGANVLTFGAGSRLTVL.